The source of this T cell receptor beta chain is a study of shared clonotypes between healthy human individuals. Study-level results: Sampling included only blood; tissue repertoires likely differ. Non-shared clonotypes had lower generation probabilities than those shared by all four donors.

The data were produced by immunoSEQ multiplex PCR, yet TCRdb's version contains in-frame clones alone and is incomplete. This table holds 100,000 to 120,000 clones, 55% to 80% found once. Unmatched junction bases numbered 11, after V lost 4 bases and J lost 7 bases. Germline V gene lookup returns CDR1 SQVTM and CDR2 ANQGSEA. The CDR3 spans 16 residues. The CD8 memory sample joined CD45RO+ cells and CCR7-negative CD45RA+ cells. This clone was counted between two and nine times. The target antigen is unknown. This receptor was identified in a woman in her 30s in good health. The specimen was memory CD8+ T cells sorted from blood. The sample's subset: CD45RO+ cells pooled with CCR7-negative TemRA cells. V is TRBV29-1 and J is TRBJ2-1; 12 bases align to TRBD1. The CDR3 nucleotides are TGCAGCGTTGTCCTAGGGGACAGGGGGCAGTGGAATGAGCAGTTCTTC. This encodes CSVVLGDRGQWNEQFF.